What follows are 22 T cell receptor beta chains derived from one specimen sequenced in a study of shared clonotypes between healthy human individuals. The table came from immunoSEQ multiplex PCR; TCRdb's copy has only in-frame clones and leaves some out. The sample shows around 2.1 million clones, around 95% of them seen only once. The sequenced material came from naive CD4+ T cells sorted from blood. Subset given: CD45RA+ positively selected. These receptors originate from a man aged 18 to 30 in good health.

The chain combines TRBV2 with TRBJ2-7, with TRBD1 as a possible D gene (5 bases). This CDR3 is 15 amino acids long. V lost 4 bases and J 0 bases, leaving 13 bases between the germline ends. Germline V lookup: CDR1 SNHLY, CDR2 FYNNEI. CDR3 in DNA: TGTGCCAGCAGTGGGTACAGGCCGAGCTCCTACGAGCAGTACTTC. It encodes CASSGYRPSSYEQYF.

V usage is TRBV7-9 and J usage is TRBJ1-3; TRBD1 matches 8 bases. Trimming cost V 4 bases and J 0 bases; bases outside gene matches: 5. This CDR3 contains 16 residues. The germline gives CDR1 SEHNR, CDR2 FQNEAQ (reference sequence). For the CDR3, the DNA is TGTGCCAGCAGCTGGGGACAGGTTAACTCTGGAAACACCATATATTTT. Encoded protein: CASSWGQVNSGNTIYF. The variable domain in full, completed from reference TRBV7-9 and TRBJ1-3, reads DTGVSQNPRHKITKRGQNVTFRCDPISEHNRLYWYRQTLGQGPEFLTYFQNEAQLEKSRLLSDRFSAERPKGSFSTLEIQRTEQGDSAMYLCASSWGQVNSGNTIYFGEGSWLTVV.

V and J are TRBV30 and TRBJ1-1; 7 positions match TRBD1. After removal of 0 bases from V and 10 bases from J, the junction contained 8 bases not matched to a gene. The V gene's germline CDR1 is GTSNPN and CDR2 SVGIG (reference sequence). This CDR3 comprises 13 residues. The CDR3 nucleotides are TGTGCCTGGAGTGTATTTGAGACAGGGACAGCTTTCTTT. It yields the protein CAWSVFETGTAFF.

The rearrangement links TRBV5-1 to TRBJ2-6; D unclear. The germline V gene encodes CDR1 SGHRS and CDR2 YFSETQ. This CDR3 is 14 amino acids long. V was clipped by 5 bases and J by 0 bases, with 6 bases between them. The CDR3 is CASRELSGANVLTF. DNA for the CDR3: TGCGCCAGCAGAGAACTCTCTGGGGCCAACGTCCTGACTTTC.

This clone has just one count. The rearrangement joins TRBV6-5 to TRBJ2-2; TRBD2 is a possible D gene (6 bases). Germline CDR1 and CDR2: MNHEY and SVGAGI. The V end was cut by 4 bases, the J end by 1 base, with 7 bases between. CDR3 length equals 14 residues. The CDR3 DNA reads as TGTGCCAGCAGTTGGGGAGGGAACACCGGGGAGCTGTTTTTT. Protein sequence: CASSWGGNTGELFF.

On this clone: The same CDR3 can be traced to other DNA sequences in this sample. The V and J genes are TRBV18 and TRBJ1-4; unclear D gene. The germline V and J ends were trimmed by 2 bases and 7 bases, with 2 bases remaining between them. CDR1 and CDR2 from the germline V gene are KGHSH and LQKENI. CDR3 length: 11 amino acids. CDR3 sequence (DNA): TGTGCCAGCTCACCAGGTGAAAAACTGTTTTTT. It specifies CASSPGEKLFF.

This rearrangement joins TRBV4-1 to TRBJ1-1, with no clear D. This CDR3 has 16 amino acids. The germline V gene encodes CDR1 MGHRA and CDR2 YSYEKL. The V end lost 0 bases, the J end lost 1 base, and 12 bases lay between the germline ends. CDR3 loop: CASSQDASPANTEAFF. The CDR3 nucleotides are TGCGCCAGCAGCCAAGATGCGAGCCCAGCGAACACTGAAGCTTTCTTT.

This clone has just one count. The chain couples TRBV9 to TRBJ2-7; no clear D gene. The CDR3 sequence is 13 residues long. CDR1 and CDR2 (germline): SGDLS, YYNGEE. Between the trimmed V and J ends, which lost 0 bases and 6 bases, there was a span of 10 bases. The CDR3 reads CASSVGALGEQYF. CDR3 DNA sequence: TGTGCCAGCAGCGTAGGGGCTCTCGGCGAGCAGTACTTC.

This clone was recorded once. This chain joins TRBV30 and TRBJ1-1; TRBD1 agrees at 7 bases. In germline, CDR1 is GTSNPN, CDR2 SVGIG (reference sequence). This CDR3 spans 13 amino acids. V dropped 5 bases and J dropped 0; count of bases not matched to a gene: 3. CDR3 bases: TGTGCCTGGGTAGGACAGGTGAACACTGAAGCTTTCTTT. It yields the protein CAWVGQVNTEAFF.

This sequence joins TRBV18 and TRBJ2-7; 7 bases are a match to TRBD2. The trim removed 3 bases at V and 6 bases at J, leaving 8 bases unmatched. The CDR3 has 14 amino acids. Germline CDR1 reads KGHSH; CDR2 reads LQKENI. Here the CDR3 DNA reads TGTGCCAGCTCACCGGTAGGGACTATTCGCGAGCAGTACTTC. Residues: CASSPVGTIREQYF.

This clone appeared a single time. J is TRBJ1-5 and V is TRBV4-3; D gene unclear. Trimming took 0 bases from V and 5 from J, leaving 11 bases between them. The CDR3 totals 15 residues. The germline gives CDR1 LGHNA, CDR2 YSLEER. CDR3 DNA: TGCGCCAGCAGCCAAGATCTTGGGTCCCATCAGCCCCAGCATTTT. This translates into CASSQDLGSHQPQHF.

The chain employs TRBV11-2 and TRBJ1-1; no reliable D call. The CDR3 spans 12 residues. Germline CDR1 is SGHAT and CDR2 is FQNNGV. V was trimmed by 1 base and J by 3 bases, leaving 3 bases between them. The CDR3 region is CASSLVHTEAFF. The CDR3 region has the DNA TGTGCCAGCAGCTTAGTGCACACTGAAGCTTTCTTT.

Points on this clone: Other DNA sequences of this sample code for an identical CDR3. The rearrangement uses TRBV7-2 and TRBJ2-7; 8 bases fit TRBD1. The germline V gene encodes CDR1 SGHTA and CDR2 FQGNSA. This CDR3 has 14 residues. Trimming at V came to 1 base and at J to 4 bases, leaving 3 bases not matched to a gene. CDR3 coding DNA: TGTGCCAGCAGCTTAGGACAGGGGAAGTACGAGCAGTACTTC. It yields the protein CASSLGQGKYEQYF.

This clone was picked up one time. The genes are TRBV29-1 and TRBJ1-1; unclear D gene. The CDR3 is 13 residues long. Germline V lookup: CDR1 SQVTM, CDR2 ANQGSEA. V was pared by 3 bases and J by 4 bases, with 12 bases between. CDR3 coding DNA: TGCAGCGTTGACAAAACGGCGGGCACTGAAGCTTTCTTT. Its protein is CSVDKTAGTEAFF.

This sequence joins TRBV28 and TRBJ2-5; 7 nucleotides line up with TRBD2. V lost 4 bases and J lost 2; bases outside the gene matches: 10. In germline, CDR1 is MDHEN, CDR2 SYDVKM. The CDR3 is 16 amino acids. The CDR3 here is CASSYDYAGGQETQYF. The CDR3 nucleotides are TGTGCCAGCAGTTATGACTATGCCGGGGGGCAAGAGACCCAGTACTTC.

In the case of this clone: The sample contains more than one DNA sequence encoding this CDR3. The chain employs TRBV20-1 and TRBJ2-3; D unresolved. There are 11 residues in the CDR3. V was trimmed by 5 bases and J by 1 base, leaving 4 bases between them. Germline lookup yields CDR1 DFQATT and CDR2 SNEGSKA (reference sequence). CDR3 nucleotide sequence: TGCAGTGCTCGAGGCACAGATACGCAGTATTTT. Translated, it gives CSARGTDTQYF.

This sequence joins TRBV12-5 and TRBJ2-7, with D possibly matching TRBD2 (5 bases). Deletions cut 0 bases from V and 6 bases from J, with 12 bases between. Germline CDR1 reads LGHNT; CDR2 reads FRNRAP. The CDR3 runs to 14 residues. As DNA, the CDR3 is TGTGCTAGTGGTTTGGTAGAAATAAGCGGCGAGCAGTACTTC. Translating gives CASGLVEISGEQYF.

The gene calls are TRBV7-9 and TRBJ2-5; the D gene is possibly TRBD1 (5 bases). The CDR3 loop spans 14 amino acids. The germline V gene has CDR1 SEHNR and CDR2 FQNEAQ (reference sequence). Trimming took 4 bases from V and 1 from J, leaving 10 bases between them. The CDR3 here is CASSSTGFQETQYF. For the CDR3, the DNA is TGTGCCAGCAGCTCAACAGGATTCCAAGAGACCCAGTACTTC.

The table lists this clone with a few counts. The rearrangement joins TRBV5-6 to TRBJ2-7, with 7 bases fitting TRBD2. Losses at the gene ends were 0 bases for V and 2 bases for J; bases not matched to a gene: 5. The CDR3 consists of 15 residues. Germline V gene lookup returns CDR1 SGHDT and CDR2 YYEEEE. In nucleotides, the CDR3 is TGTGCCAGCAGCTTGGATAGCGGGTCGACCTACGAGCAGTACTTC. Protein product: CASSLDSGSTYEQYF.

The chain links TRBV6-5 to TRBJ1-5, with D perhaps TRBD1 (5 bases). Per the germline V gene, CDR1 is MNHEY and CDR2 is SVGAGI. Trimming removed 8 bases from V and 0 bases from J, with 14 bases in between. This CDR3 is 15 amino acids long. The CDR3 reads CASSIGGYSNQPQHF. The CDR3 nucleotides are TGTGCCAGCTCCATCGGGGGTTATAGCAATCAGCCCCAGCATTTT.

The J gene is TRBJ2-5, the V gene TRBV5-1; D is tentatively TRBD1 or TRBD2 (5 bases each). The germline V gene has CDR1 SGHRS and CDR2 YFSETQ. Between the trimmed V and J ends, which lost 4 bases and 1 base, there was a span of 11 bases. This CDR3 contains 14 residues. The CDR3 reads CASSGGERQETQYF. For the CDR3, the DNA is TGCGCCAGCAGCGGGGGTGAACGCCAAGAGACCCAGTACTTC.

The chain has TRBV4-2 and TRBJ2-1; possibly TRBD2 for D (6 bases). Per germline, CDR1 LGHNA and CDR2 YNFKEQ. Trimming shortened V by 3 bases and J by 7 bases, and 13 bases separated the two germline ends. The CDR3 is 14 amino acids. The CDR3: CASSHGDLGNEQFF. In DNA form, the CDR3 reads TGTGCCAGCAGCCACGGGGACTTAGGTAATGAGCAGTTCTTC.